This T cell receptor (beta chain) was found in a study of blood T cell repertoires in COVID-19. Study information: Donors in the United States, Italy and Spain gave samples during acute or convalescent COVID-19.

Libraries were prepared by immunoSEQ multiplex PCR; TCRdb keeps only in-frame clonotypes and omits some of them. The profile shows approximately 80,000 clones, approximately 86% of them singletons. This receptor was obtained from a man aged 40-55 years with acute or convalescent COVID-19. Sequencing was carried out using peripheral blood.

CDR3 protein: CSARDAGYLHF. The CDR3 DNA is TGCAGTGCTAGAGACGCAGGGTACCTCCACTTT. The chain combines TRBV20-1 with TRBJ1-6; tentative D call: TRBD1 (5 bases). Germline-derived CDR1 and CDR2 are DFQATT and SNEGSKA (reference sequence). The length of the CDR3 is 11 residues. V dropped 0 bases and J dropped 15 bases, with 9 bases sitting between them.